This T cell receptor beta chain was captured in a study of blood T cell repertoires in COVID-19. Study at large: Samples came from the United States, Italy and Spain, spanning acute and convalescent COVID-19. From T cells, B-cell-depleted T cells, or PBMCs came the material, which was cDNA or gDNA.

Authors' data handling: Scientists estimated how many nucleated cells there were by amplifying reference gene primers. The method was immunoSEQ multiplex PCR; TCRdb's version includes in-frame clones alone and lacks a portion of them. That table supplies the V and J calls and clone size; D and trimming were determined from the DNA. Of roughly 57,000 clones listed, 70% to 90% are singletons. CDR3 length: 15 amino acids. V lost 0 bases to trimming and J lost 5 bases, with 10 bases between them. Germline V gene sequence: CDR1 LNHDA, CDR2 SQIVND (reference sequence). The source is a human donor in a cohort sampled during active COVID-19. The gene calls are TRBV19 and TRBJ2-2; tentatively, D is TRBD2 (5 bases). The sample comprised peripheral blood. CDR3 in DNA: TGTGCCAGTAGTATAGACTTAGGAGGAACCGGGGAGCTGTTTTTT. It yields the protein CASSIDLGGTGELFF.